These T cell receptor beta chains were read from a single sample in a study of human T cells and chemical hapten exposure. MiXCR was run by TCRdb on the RACE reads, yielding one entry per CDR3 protein. The sample consists of 70,000 to 85,000 distinct CDR3 sequences, about 8.7% of them appearing once. The sequenced sample was whole blood. The origin of the receptors is a male donor in good health. Some clones in this sample may be carry-over from other donors' samples. CDR3s include the opening cysteine and the closing phenylalanine or tryptophan. A D gene is named only where the DNA matches it firmly. Clone size is shown for a subset of rows, as once, few, many or a class of expanded clone.

clone_size: -; j_call: TRBJ2-7; d_call: -; v_call: TRBV3-1; cdr3_nt: TGTGCCAGCAGCCAAGGGGTAGACTCCTACGAGCAGTACTTC; cdr3_aa: CASSQGVDSYEQYF
clone_size: few; j_call: TRBJ1-5; d_call: -; v_call: TRBV10-2; cdr3_nt: TGCGCCAGCAGTGATGGGGGAGTAACGCAGCCCCAGCATTTT; cdr3_aa: CASSDGGVTQPQHF
clone_size: -; j_call: TRBJ2-5; d_call: -; v_call: TRBV7-7; cdr3_nt: TGTGCCAGCAGCCAAACAGACAGCGACGGACAGACCCAGTACTTC; cdr3_aa: CASSQTDSDGQTQYF
clone_size: -; j_call: TRBJ2-7; d_call: TRBD1; v_call: TRBV10-3; cdr3_nt: TGTGCCATCAGTCGGACAGGACCCTACGAGCAGTACTTC; cdr3_aa: CAISRTGPYEQYF
clone_size: many; j_call: TRBJ2-7; d_call: -; v_call: TRBV2; cdr3_nt: TGTGCCAGCAGTGAAGGGGGCAGCTACGAGCAGTACTTC; cdr3_aa: CASSEGGSYEQYF
clone_size: few; j_call: TRBJ2-1; d_call: -; v_call: TRBV6-5; cdr3_nt: TGTGCCAGCACCCAAGTAAAATGGGGTGAGCAGTTCTTC; cdr3_aa: CASTQVKWGEQFF
clone_size: -; j_call: TRBJ2-5; d_call: -; v_call: TRBV29-1; cdr3_nt: TGCAGCGTTTTTGAGTCAGCCGCGGAGACCCAGTACTTC; cdr3_aa: CSVFESAAETQYF
clone_size: -; j_call: TRBJ2-1; d_call: TRBD2; v_call: TRBV20-1; cdr3_nt: TGCAGTGCTAGAGATCTAAGAGCGGGGGGGCCCCGGAATGAGCAGTTCTTC; cdr3_aa: CSARDLRAGGPRNEQFF
clone_size: few; j_call: TRBJ1-5; d_call: -; v_call: TRBV10-3; cdr3_nt: TGTGCCGCCCGGGACCCTCGGGAGTATAGCAATCAGCCCCAGCATTTT; cdr3_aa: CAARDPREYSNQPQHF
clone_size: many; j_call: TRBJ2-7; d_call: -; v_call: TRBV27; cdr3_nt: TGTGCCAGCAGTTTAAAGGGACAATCCGAGCAGTACTTC; cdr3_aa: CASSLKGQSEQYF
clone_size: -; j_call: TRBJ2-3; d_call: TRBD2; v_call: TRBV6-2/TRBV6-3; cdr3_nt: TGTGCCAGCAGTTACCTAGCGGGGGGCACAGATACGCAGTATTTT; cdr3_aa: CASSYLAGGTDTQYF
clone_size: -; j_call: TRBJ2-7; d_call: -; v_call: TRBV5-1; cdr3_nt: TGCGCCAGCAGCTTGGGCCAGGGCGAGCAGTACTTC; cdr3_aa: CASSLGQGEQYF
clone_size: -; j_call: TRBJ2-1; d_call: -; v_call: TRBV12-3/TRBV12-4; cdr3_nt: TGTGCCAGCAGTTCCCGGAGCGGGAATGAGCAGTTCTTC; cdr3_aa: CASSSRSGNEQFF
clone_size: -; j_call: TRBJ2-1; d_call: TRBD1; v_call: TRBV13; cdr3_nt: TGTGCCAGCAGCTGGACAGGGGGTAGTCGTGAGCAGTTCTTC; cdr3_aa: CASSWTGGSREQFF
clone_size: -; j_call: TRBJ2-7; d_call: TRBD1; v_call: TRBV7-9; cdr3_nt: TGTGCCAGCAGCTTAGTTGGACAGGGGTACGAGCAGTACTTC; cdr3_aa: CASSLVGQGYEQYF
clone_size: -; j_call: TRBJ2-7; d_call: TRBD1; v_call: TRBV10-3; cdr3_nt: TGTGCCATCACGGCAGGGACAGAGAGCTACGAGCAGTACTTC; cdr3_aa: CAITAGTESYEQYF
clone_size: -; j_call: TRBJ2-4; d_call: -; v_call: TRBV6-2/TRBV6-3; cdr3_nt: TGTGCCAGCAGTTACAGGGAGATGGACATTCAGTACTTC; cdr3_aa: CASSYREMDIQYF
clone_size: -; j_call: TRBJ1-2; d_call: -; v_call: TRBV4-2; cdr3_nt: TGTGCCAGCAGCCAAGATTTAGCAGCAAACTATGGCTACACCTTC; cdr3_aa: CASSQDLAANYGYTF
clone_size: few; j_call: TRBJ2-3; d_call: -; v_call: TRBV18; cdr3_nt: TGTGCCAGCTCACCAAGTCCCTTAGGTCAAGGGCATCCAGATACGCAGTATTTT; cdr3_aa: CASSPSPLGQGHPDTQYF
clone_size: -; j_call: TRBJ2-7; d_call: -; v_call: TRBV29-1; cdr3_nt: TGCAGCGTTGTTTCCGCCTCCTACGAGCAGTACTTC; cdr3_aa: CSVVSASYEQYF
clone_size: -; j_call: TRBJ1-5; d_call: -; v_call: TRBV7-2; cdr3_nt: TGTGCCAGCAGCTTGTATTTGAATCAGCCCCAGCATTTT; cdr3_aa: CASSLYLNQPQHF
clone_size: few; j_call: TRBJ2-1; d_call: -; v_call: TRBV5-6; cdr3_nt: TGTGCCAGCAGCTTGGGTCGGCAGGGCAGCTCCTACAATGAGCAGTTCTTC; cdr3_aa: CASSLGRQGSSYNEQFF
clone_size: few; j_call: TRBJ1-5; d_call: TRBD1; v_call: TRBV12-3/TRBV12-4; cdr3_nt: TGTGCCAGCAGCCCAGGGGGGGCCGCGAAACAGCCCCAGCATTTT; cdr3_aa: CASSPGGAAKQPQHF
clone_size: -; j_call: TRBJ1-1; d_call: TRBD1; v_call: TRBV20-1; cdr3_nt: TGCAGTGCTAGAGGGGACAGGGGGCAAACTGAAGCTTTCTTT; cdr3_aa: CSARGDRGQTEAFF
clone_size: -; j_call: TRBJ2-3; d_call: TRBD2; v_call: TRBV20-1; cdr3_nt: TGCAGTGCTACAACTAGCGGGAGATGGACAGATACGCAGTATTTT; cdr3_aa: CSATTSGRWTDTQYF
clone_size: few; j_call: TRBJ1-5; d_call: -; v_call: TRBV4-1; cdr3_nt: TGCGCCAGCAGCTCCGAAAGGGAGACTGGGCCCCAGCATTTT; cdr3_aa: CASSSERETGPQHF
clone_size: many; j_call: TRBJ2-5; d_call: TRBD2; v_call: TRBV7-2; cdr3_nt: TGTGCCAGCACCAGGCCCGGCGGGGGCCAAGAGACCCAGTACTTC; cdr3_aa: CASTRPGGGQETQYF
clone_size: many; j_call: TRBJ2-7; d_call: -; v_call: TRBV6-2/TRBV6-3; cdr3_nt: TGTGCCAGCAGACAAGGGAGATACGAGCAGTACTTC; cdr3_aa: CASRQGRYEQYF
clone_size: few; j_call: TRBJ2-7; d_call: -; v_call: TRBV20-1; cdr3_nt: TGCAGTGCTAGAGCGGGACACGGGCTTTACGAGCAGTACTTC; cdr3_aa: CSARAGHGLYEQYF
clone_size: -; j_call: TRBJ2-7; d_call: -; v_call: TRBV20-1; cdr3_nt: TGCAGTGCCCGGGCGGCAGAAACCTACGAGCAGTACTTC; cdr3_aa: CSARAAETYEQYF
clone_size: -; j_call: TRBJ2-3; d_call: -; v_call: TRBV2; cdr3_nt: TGTGCCAGCAGTGAGGAGGATGATCGGACAACAGATACGCAGTATTTT; cdr3_aa: CASSEEDDRTTDTQYF
clone_size: -; j_call: TRBJ2-5; d_call: -; v_call: TRBV7-8; cdr3_nt: TGTGCCAGCAGCATGAACAGGGGTCGCCGGGGGGAGACCCAGTACTTC; cdr3_aa: CASSMNRGRRGETQYF
clone_size: few; j_call: TRBJ2-1; d_call: TRBD2; v_call: TRBV6-1; cdr3_nt: TGTGCCAGCAGTGGCTTTACTAGCGGGGACTACAATGAGCAGTTCTTC; cdr3_aa: CASSGFTSGDYNEQFF
clone_size: -; j_call: TRBJ1-1; d_call: TRBD1; v_call: TRBV3-1; cdr3_nt: TGTGCCAGCAGCCAACGGGACAGGGTGAACACTGAAGCTTTCTTT; cdr3_aa: CASSQRDRVNTEAFF
clone_size: -; j_call: TRBJ2-5; d_call: -; v_call: TRBV6-6; cdr3_nt: TGTGCCAGCAGTATAGGGGGGACCAAGAAAGAGACCCAGTACTTC; cdr3_aa: CASSIGGTKKETQYF
clone_size: few; j_call: TRBJ2-2; d_call: -; v_call: TRBV6-4; cdr3_nt: TGTGCCAGCAGTGAGGGCACCGGGGAGCTGTTTTTT; cdr3_aa: CASSEGTGELFF
clone_size: -; j_call: TRBJ2-1; d_call: -; v_call: TRBV4-3; cdr3_nt: TGCGCCAGCAGCCAAGATAAACAGGGCGCCTACAATGAGCAGTTCTTC; cdr3_aa: CASSQDKQGAYNEQFF
clone_size: -; j_call: TRBJ1-1; d_call: -; v_call: TRBV6-1; cdr3_nt: TGTGCCAGCCTGGCTAGGATGGACACTGAAGCTTTCTTT; cdr3_aa: CASLARMDTEAFF
clone_size: -; j_call: TRBJ2-7; d_call: -; v_call: TRBV7-9; cdr3_nt: TGTGCCAGCAGCTTAGAGCGCGTAGTAGCTACTTACGAGCAGTACTTC; cdr3_aa: CASSLERVVATYEQYF